The rows below give T cell receptor beta chains drawn from one sample of a study of blood T cell repertoires in COVID-19. Assay used: immunoSEQ multiplex PCR; TCRdb lists only in-frame clones, some missing. This sample carries under 200,000 clones, about 85% of them seen once, and the ten largest clones take 9.8%. Sequencing was carried out using peripheral blood. The origin of the receptors is a woman of 80 years or more with acute or convalescent COVID-19. Each CDR3 is given with its conserved first and last residue. D genes are given only for firm matches. Expanded clones get a size class; other rows say once, few or many, or leave the size out.

len	d_gene	v_gene	j_gene	abundance	CDR3nt	CDR3aa
15	TRBD1	TRBV7-7	TRBJ2-5	NA	TGTGCCAGCAGCCGGGGGACAGGGAACGGGGAGACCCAGTACTTC	CASSRGTGNGETQYF
15	TRBD2	TRBV15	TRBJ2-1	NA	TGTGCCACCAGCCCGGATCTAGCGGGGAACAATGAGCAGTTCTTC	CATSPDLAGNNEQFF
12	NA	TRBV5-1	TRBJ1-4	NA	TGCGCCAGCAGCTTGTACGGTGAAAAACTGTTTTTT	CASSLYGEKLFF
15	TRBD2	TRBV13	TRBJ2-7	NA	TGTGCCAGCAGCACGAGGACTAGCGGGAGTTACGAGCAGTACTTC	CASSTRTSGSYEQYF
14	NA	TRBV7-9	TRBJ1-2	NA	TGTGCCAGCAGCTTGGGCAGCTTTAACTATGGCTACACCTTC	CASSLGSFNYGYTF
14	TRBD1	TRBV24-1	TRBJ2-2	NA	TGTGCCACCTCTTTGACAGGGACCCCCGGGGAGCTGTTTTTT	CATSLTGTPGELFF
14	TRBD1	TRBV19	TRBJ1-2	once	TGTGCCAGTAATTCGGACAGGGGGAACTATGGCTACACCTTC	CASNSDRGNYGYTF
20	TRBD1	TRBV5-1	TRBJ2-5	NA	TGCGCCAGCAGCCCCATCCAGGGGGCATTTACCAGACGACGTCAAGAGACCCAGTACTTC	CASSPIQGAFTRRRQETQYF
17	NA	TRBV4-3	TRBJ2-3	NA	TGCGCCAGCAGCCTTAACAGGGCGTCGCGACTGGCAGATACGCAGTATTTT	CASSLNRASRLADTQYF
16	TRBD1	TRBV19	TRBJ1-5	NA	TGTGCCAGTAGTATCACAGGGGTTCTAGCAAATCAGCCCCAGCATTTT	CASSITGVLANQPQHF
17	TRBD2	TRBV9	TRBJ2-5	NA	TGTGCCAGGACCCCGGGGAGCCAGCGGGGCCATGAAGAGACCCAGTACTTC	CARTPGSQRGHEETQYF
17	NA	TRBV18	TRBJ2-2	NA	TGTGCCAGCTCACCTTCAACGGGGGGCGTAGACACCGGGGAGCTGTTTTTT	CASSPSTGGVDTGELFF
18	TRBD1	TRBV7-9	TRBJ2-6	NA	TGTGCCAGCAGCTTAGGGGTGACAGGGGGCGTTGGGGCCAACGTCCTGACTTTC	CASSLGVTGGVGANVLTF
15	TRBD1	TRBV5-1	TRBJ1-2	NA	TGCGCCAGCAGCTTGGTAGGACAGGAGGCCTATGGCTACACCTTC	CASSLVGQEAYGYTF
11	NA	TRBV29-1	TRBJ2-3	NA	TGCAGCGTTGCAGGAACAGATACGCAGTATTTT	CSVAGTDTQYF
15	NA	TRBV4-3	TRBJ1-2	NA	TGCGCCAGCAGCCAAGATCTCGCCGGTGACTATGGCTACACCTTC	CASSQDLAGDYGYTF